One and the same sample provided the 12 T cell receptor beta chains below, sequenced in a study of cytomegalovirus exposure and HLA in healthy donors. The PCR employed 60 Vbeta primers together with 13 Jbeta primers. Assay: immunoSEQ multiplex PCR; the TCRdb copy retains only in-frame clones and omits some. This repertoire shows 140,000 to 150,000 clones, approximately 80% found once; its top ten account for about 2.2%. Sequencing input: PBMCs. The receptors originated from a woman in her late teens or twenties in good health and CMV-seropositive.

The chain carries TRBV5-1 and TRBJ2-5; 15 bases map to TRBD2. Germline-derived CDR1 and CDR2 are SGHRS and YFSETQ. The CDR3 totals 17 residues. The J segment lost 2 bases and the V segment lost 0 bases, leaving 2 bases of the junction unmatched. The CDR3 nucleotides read TGCGCCAGCAGCTTGGGGGGACTAGCGGGGGGACAAGAGACCCAGTACTTC. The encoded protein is CASSLGGLAGGQETQYF.

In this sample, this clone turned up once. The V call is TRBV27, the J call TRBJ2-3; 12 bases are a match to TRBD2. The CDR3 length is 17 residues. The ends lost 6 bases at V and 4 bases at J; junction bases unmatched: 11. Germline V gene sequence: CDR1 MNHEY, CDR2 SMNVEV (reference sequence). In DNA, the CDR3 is TGTGCCAGCAGCAAACCCCTAGCGGGGGGGCTCCCAGATACGCAGTATTTT. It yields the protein CASSKPLAGGLPDTQYF.

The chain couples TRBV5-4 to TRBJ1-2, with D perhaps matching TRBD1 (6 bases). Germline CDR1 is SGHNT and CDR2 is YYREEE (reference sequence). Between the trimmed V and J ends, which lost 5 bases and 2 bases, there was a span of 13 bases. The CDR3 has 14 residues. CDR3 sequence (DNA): TGTGCCAGCAGTCTGAGGACAGAAAACTATGGCTACACCTTC. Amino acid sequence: CASSLRTENYGYTF.

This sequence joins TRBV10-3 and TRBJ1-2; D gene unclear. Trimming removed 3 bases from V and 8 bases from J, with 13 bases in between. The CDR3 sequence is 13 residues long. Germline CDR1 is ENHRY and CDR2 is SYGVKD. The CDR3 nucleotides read TGTGCCATCAGTGAAGGGTCATCGGGGGGCTACACCTTC. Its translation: CAISEGSSGGYTF.

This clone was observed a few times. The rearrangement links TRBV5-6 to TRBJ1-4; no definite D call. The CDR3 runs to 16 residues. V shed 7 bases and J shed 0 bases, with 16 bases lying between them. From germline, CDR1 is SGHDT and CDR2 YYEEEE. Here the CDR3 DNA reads TGTGCCAGCCACTATCGAAACGGTGCAACTAATGAAAAACTGTTTTTT. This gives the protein CASHYRNGATNEKLFF.

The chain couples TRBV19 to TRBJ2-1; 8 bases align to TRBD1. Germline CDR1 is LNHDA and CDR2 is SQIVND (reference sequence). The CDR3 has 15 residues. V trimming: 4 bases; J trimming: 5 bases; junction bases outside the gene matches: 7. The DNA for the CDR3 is TGTGCCAGTAGTAGCGCGACAGGGGCTAACAATGAGCAGTTCTTC. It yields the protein CASSSATGANNEQFF.

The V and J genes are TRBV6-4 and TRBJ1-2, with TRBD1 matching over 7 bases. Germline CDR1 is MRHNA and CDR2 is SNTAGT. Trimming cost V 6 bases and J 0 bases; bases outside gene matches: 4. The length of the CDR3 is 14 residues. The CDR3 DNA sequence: TGTGCCAGCAGGCTACAGGGGACTAACTATGGCTACACCTTC. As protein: CASRLQGTNYGYTF.

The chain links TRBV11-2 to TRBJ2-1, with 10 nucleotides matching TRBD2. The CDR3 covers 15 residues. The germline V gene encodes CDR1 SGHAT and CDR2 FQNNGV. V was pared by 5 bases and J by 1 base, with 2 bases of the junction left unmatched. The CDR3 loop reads CASSISGGSYNEQFF. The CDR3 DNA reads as TGTGCCAGCAGCATTAGCGGGGGGTCCTACAATGAGCAGTTCTTC. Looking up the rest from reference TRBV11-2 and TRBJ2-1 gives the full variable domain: EAGVAQSPRYKIIEKRQSVAFWCNPISGHATLYWYQQILGQGPKLLIQFQNNGVVDDSQLPKDRFSAERLKGVDSTLKIQPAKLEDSAVYLCASSISGGSYNEQFFGPGTRLTVL.

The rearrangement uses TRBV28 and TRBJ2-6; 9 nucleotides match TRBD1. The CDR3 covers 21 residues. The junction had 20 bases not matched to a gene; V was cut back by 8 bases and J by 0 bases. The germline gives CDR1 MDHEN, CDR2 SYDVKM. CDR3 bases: TGTGCCAGCGGAGTGTCGACCTGGACAGGGGATCCCCACTCTGGGGCCAACGTCCTGACTTTC. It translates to CASGVSTWTGDPHSGANVLTF.

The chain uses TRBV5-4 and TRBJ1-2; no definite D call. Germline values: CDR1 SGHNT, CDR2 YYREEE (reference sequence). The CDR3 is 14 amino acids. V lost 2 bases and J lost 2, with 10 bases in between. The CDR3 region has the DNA TGTGCCAGCAGCTTAATACACGTAAACTATGGCTACACCTTC. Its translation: CASSLIHVNYGYTF.

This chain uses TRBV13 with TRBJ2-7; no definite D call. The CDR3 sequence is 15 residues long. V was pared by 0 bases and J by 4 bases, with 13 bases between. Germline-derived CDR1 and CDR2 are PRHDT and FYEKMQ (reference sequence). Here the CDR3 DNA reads TGTGCCAGCAGCTTAGGGACTGGCCCCTTTTACGAGCAGTACTTC. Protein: CASSLGTGPFYEQYF.

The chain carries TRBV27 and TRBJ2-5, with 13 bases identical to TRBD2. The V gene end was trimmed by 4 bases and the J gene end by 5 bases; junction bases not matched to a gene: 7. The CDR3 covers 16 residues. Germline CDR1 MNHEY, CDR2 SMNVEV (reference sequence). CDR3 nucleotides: TGTGCCAGCAGTTACCTACTAGCGGGGGGGCCGGAGACCCAGTACTTC. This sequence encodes CASSYLLAGGPETQYF.